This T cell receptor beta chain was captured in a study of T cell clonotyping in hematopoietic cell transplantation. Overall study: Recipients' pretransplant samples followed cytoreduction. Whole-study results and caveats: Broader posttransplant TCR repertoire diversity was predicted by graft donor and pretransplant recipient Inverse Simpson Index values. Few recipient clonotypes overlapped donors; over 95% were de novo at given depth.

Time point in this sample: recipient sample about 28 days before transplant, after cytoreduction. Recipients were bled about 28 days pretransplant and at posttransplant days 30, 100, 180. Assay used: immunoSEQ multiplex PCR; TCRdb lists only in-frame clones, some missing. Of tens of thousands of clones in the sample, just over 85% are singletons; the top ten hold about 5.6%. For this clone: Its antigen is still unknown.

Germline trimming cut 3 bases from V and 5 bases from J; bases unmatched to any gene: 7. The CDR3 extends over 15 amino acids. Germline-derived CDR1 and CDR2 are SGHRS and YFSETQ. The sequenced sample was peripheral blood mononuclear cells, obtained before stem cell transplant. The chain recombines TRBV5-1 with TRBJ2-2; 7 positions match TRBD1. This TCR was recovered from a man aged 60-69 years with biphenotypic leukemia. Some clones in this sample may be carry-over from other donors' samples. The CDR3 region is CASSWGTEITGELFF. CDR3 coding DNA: TGCGCCAGCAGCTGGGGGACAGAGATAACCGGGGAGCTGTTTTTT.